The 3 T cell receptor beta chains in this list originate from one sample, sequenced in a study of regulatory T cells in long-lasting Graves disease (dated by TCRdb to the early 2020s). Library preparation was by multiplex PCR. Sequencing used an Illumina HiSeq 4000. To build TCR beta libraries, CDR3 regions were amplified by Arm-PCR using iRepertoire HTBI primers. TCRdb applied fastp at Q25 and MiXCR to the public reads, then kept only in-frame beta chains. One record per CDR3 amino acid sequence lists the most common genes and DNA. The sample yields 350,000 to 550,000 distinct CDR3 sequences; approximately 15% were counted once. Under 20% of the sample goes to the ten largest clones. According to the study, the label for this sample's time point signals: newly diagnosed GD, antithyroid drugs for less than 3 months. For both TCR sequencing and RNA sequencing, RNA was extracted from PBMCs using TRIzol.

These data are also associated with another study on T cells in Graves' hyperthyroidism and ophthalmopathy.

Material: peripheral blood mononuclear cells (PBMCs), obtained at new diagnosis, from a patient treated with antithyroid drugs. The receptor set was obtained from a woman aged 50 to 60 with Graves disease. Donor details come from another sample of the same person, matched by shared clones.

This clonotype was detected many times. V gene TRBV28 combines with J gene TRBJ2-7; 7 positions match TRBD2. The trim removed 6 bases at V and 7 bases at J, leaving 9 bases unmatched. This CDR3 has 13 amino acids. From germline, CDR1 is MDHEN and CDR2 SYDVKM. The CDR3 reads CASSSGGLGEQYF. CDR3 nucleotides: TGTGCCAGCAGCTCGGGGGGTTTGGGAGAGCAGTACTTC.

This clonotype was counted many times. A clone one base away is much larger, so this may be a read error. The chain is built from TRBV2 and TRBJ1-6, with D uncertain. This CDR3 is built from 11 residues. Germline assignment: CDR1 SNHLY and CDR2 FYNNEI. V dropped 6 bases and J dropped 4 bases, with 1 base sitting between them. The CDR3 spells CASRYNSPLHF. CDR3 sequence (DNA): TGTGCCAGCAGATATAATTCACCCCTCCACTTT.

This clonotype was detected only a few times. The chain recombines TRBV6-1 with TRBJ2-7; D might be TRBD2 (6 bases). The CDR3 extends over 12 amino acids. With 5 bases removed from V and 5 bases from J, the gap between germline ends came to 10 bases. From germline, CDR1 is MNHNS and CDR2 SASEGT. In DNA, the CDR3 is TGTGCCAGCAGTCCTAGCGCCGACGAGCAGTACTTC. Protein sequence: CASSPSADEQYF.